This T cell receptor (beta chain) was retrieved from a study of T cell responses to AZD1222 COVID-19 vaccine. On the study more broadly: Pooling of second doses given at about 4 or about 12 weeks was done. Regarding the study as a whole: A mostly white British donor set with more females was recruited, and clonal diversity was possibly underestimated. All repertoire sampling was performed exclusively after the peak T cell response. CD4 TCRs linked to vaccination spanned spike, dominating at 160-218 and 743-854.

Germline V gene data show CDR1 as SGHTA and CDR2 as FQGNSA. Trimming left V 5 bases short and J 9 bases short, with 14 bases between. The CDR3 consists of 13 residues. On this clone: Its antigen is unknown.

Here immunoSEQ multiplex PCR was the method, and the copy in TCRdb shows in-frame clones only, minus some. This table has 100,000 or so clones, about 83% appearing once. The TCR was taken from an adult in good health. Sequenced material: peripheral blood, taken on day 0 of AZD1222 vaccination. J is TRBJ2-1 and V is TRBV7-2; the D gene is possibly TRBD2 (7 bases). The chain's CDR3 is CASSAGGLAEQFF. In nucleotides, the CDR3 is TGTGCCAGCAGCGCCGGGGGGCTAGCTGAGCAGTTCTTC.